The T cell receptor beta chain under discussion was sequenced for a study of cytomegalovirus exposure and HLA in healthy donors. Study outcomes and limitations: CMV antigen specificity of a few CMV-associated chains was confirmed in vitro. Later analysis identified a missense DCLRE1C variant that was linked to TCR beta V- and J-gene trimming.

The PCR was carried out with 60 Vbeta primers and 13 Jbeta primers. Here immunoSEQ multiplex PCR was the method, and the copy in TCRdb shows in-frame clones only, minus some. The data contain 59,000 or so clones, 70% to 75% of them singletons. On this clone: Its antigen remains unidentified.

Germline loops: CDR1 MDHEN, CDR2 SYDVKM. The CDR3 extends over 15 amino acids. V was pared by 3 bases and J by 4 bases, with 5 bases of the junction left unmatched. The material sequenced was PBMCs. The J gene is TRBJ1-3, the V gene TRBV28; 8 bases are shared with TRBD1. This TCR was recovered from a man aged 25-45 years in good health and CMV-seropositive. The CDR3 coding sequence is TGTGCCAGCAGTTTCCCGACAGGGGTGGGAAACACCATATATTTT. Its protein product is CASSFPTGVGNTIYF.